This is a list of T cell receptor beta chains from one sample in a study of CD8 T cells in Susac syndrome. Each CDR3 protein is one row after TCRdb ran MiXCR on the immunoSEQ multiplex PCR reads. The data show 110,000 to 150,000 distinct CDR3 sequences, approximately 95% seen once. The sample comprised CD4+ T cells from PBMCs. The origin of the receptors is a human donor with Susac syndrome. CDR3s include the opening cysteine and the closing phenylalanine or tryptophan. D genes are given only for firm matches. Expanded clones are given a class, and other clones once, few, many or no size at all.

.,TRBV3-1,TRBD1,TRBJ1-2,TGTGCCAGCAGCCCCTACGGACAGGTTGGTGGCTACACCTTC,CASSPYGQVGGYTF
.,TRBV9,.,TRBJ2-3,TGTGCCAGCACCTCCCCCGGGGCAGATACGCAGTATTTT,CASTSPGADTQYF
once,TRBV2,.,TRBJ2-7,TGTGCCAGCAGTGTTTCCGGGAACGAGCAGTACTTC,CASSVSGNEQYF
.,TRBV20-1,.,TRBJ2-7,TGCAGTGCGCGCCAGGGAGCCTCCTACGAGCAGTACTTC,CSARQGASYEQYF
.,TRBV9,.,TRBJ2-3,TGTGCCAGCAGTCGGGACCATCGCCCCGATACGCAGTATTTT,CASSRDHRPDTQYF
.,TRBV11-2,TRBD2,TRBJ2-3,TGTGCCAGCAGCTTAGAAGTTGCTAGCGGGGGGCCTCCGGATACGCAGTATTTT,CASSLEVASGGPPDTQYF
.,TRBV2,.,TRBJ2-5,TGTGCCAGCCTTGGTAGCAGCGAGACCCAGTACTTC,CASLGSSETQYF
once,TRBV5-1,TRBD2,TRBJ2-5,TGCGCCAGCAGCCCGGTAGACGGGACTAGCGGAGAGACCCAGTACTTC,CASSPVDGTSGETQYF
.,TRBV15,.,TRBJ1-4,TGTGCCACCAGCAGAGGAGTTAATGAAAAACTGTTTTTT,CATSRGVNEKLFF
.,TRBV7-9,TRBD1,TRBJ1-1,TGTGCCAGCAGCTTCGGGACAGGGTTCACTGAAGCTTTCTTT,CASSFGTGFTEAFF
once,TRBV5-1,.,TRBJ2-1,TGCGCCAGCAGCTTGGATCCGGGGAGCTCCTACAATGAGCAGTTCTTC,CASSLDPGSSYNEQFF
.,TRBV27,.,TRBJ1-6,TGTGCCAGCAGTCCCCGGGACTCTCCCAATTCACCCCTCCACTTT,CASSPRDSPNSPLHF
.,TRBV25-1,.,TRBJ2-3,TGTGCCAGCAGTGAAGTTGGCAGGGGCAGCACAGATACGCAGTATTTT,CASSEVGRGSTDTQYF
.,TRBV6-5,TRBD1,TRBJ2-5,TGTGCCAGCAGTAGCCCGAGGACAGGCGAGACCCAGTACTTC,CASSSPRTGETQYF
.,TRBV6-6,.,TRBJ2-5,TGTGCCAGCAGTCCACCAGGGGGGGGCCCGGGAGAGACCCAGTACTTC,CASSPPGGGPGETQYF
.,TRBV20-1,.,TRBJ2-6,TGCAGTGCAAACTTGGCACTCGGGCCTTTCTCTGGGGCCAACGTCCTGACTTTC,CSANLALGPFSGANVLTF
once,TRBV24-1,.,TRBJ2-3,TGTGCCACCAGCGAGCGGGATACGCAGTATTTT,CATSERDTQYF
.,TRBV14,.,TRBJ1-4,TGTGCCAGCAGCCAATCTGGACCAGAAAAACTGTTTTTT,CASSQSGPEKLFF
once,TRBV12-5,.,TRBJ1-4,TGTGCTAGTGGTTTGGGGGGGCTAACTAATGAAAAACTGTTTTTT,CASGLGGLTNEKLFF
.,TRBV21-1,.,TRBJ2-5,TGTGCCAGCAGCAAAGACCCGTCAGGGGTGGGATCCGAGACCCAGTACTTC,CASSKDPSGVGSETQYF
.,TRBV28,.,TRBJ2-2,TGTGCCAGCGTCCCCGGGACTCCGAACACCGGGGAGCTGTTTTTT,CASVPGTPNTGELFF
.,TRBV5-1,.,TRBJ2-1,TGCGCCAGCAGCTGGAGGACGATAAGCTCCTACAATGAGCAGTTCTTC,CASSWRTISSYNEQFF
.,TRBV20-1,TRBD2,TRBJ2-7,TGCAGTGCTCCAGCTAGCGGGAGCTTGGGGGAGCAGTACTTC,CSAPASGSLGEQYF
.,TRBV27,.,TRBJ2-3,TGTGCCAGCAGTTCGTCGTGGGGATCCAACACAGATACGCAGTATTTT,CASSSSWGSNTDTQYF
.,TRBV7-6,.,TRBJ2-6,TGTGCCAGCAGCCAGCGTTACTCTGGGGCCAACGTCCTGACTTTC,CASSQRYSGANVLTF
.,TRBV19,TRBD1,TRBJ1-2,TGTGCCAGTAGTATCGGTCGGGGACAGGGGACCTATGGCTACACCTTC,CASSIGRGQGTYGYTF
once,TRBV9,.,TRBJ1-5,TGTGCCAGCAGTTGGAATCAGCCCCAGCATTTT,CASSWNQPQHF
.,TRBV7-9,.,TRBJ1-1,TGTGCCAGCAGCGCGTTGAGGGAGGGGGACACTGAAGCTTTCTTT,CASSALREGDTEAFF
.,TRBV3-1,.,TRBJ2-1,TGTGCCAGCAGCCAAGCCGAGGGGCAGTTCTTC,CASSQAEGQFF
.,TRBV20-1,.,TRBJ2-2,TGCAGTGCTAGACCCTCGGGCAAAGCGAACACCGGGGAGCTGTTTTTT,CSARPSGKANTGELFF
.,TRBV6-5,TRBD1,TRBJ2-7,TGTGCCAGCAGTTACCGACAGGGGTACGAGCAGTACTTC,CASSYRQGYEQYF
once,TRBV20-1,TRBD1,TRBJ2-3,TGCAGTGCTAGAGGGGCCCGGGACAGACCCACAGATACGCAGTATTTT,CSARGARDRPTDTQYF
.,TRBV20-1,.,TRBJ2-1,TGCAGCGAGATTTCCGCGGCCTACAATGAGCAGTTCTTC,CSEISAAYNEQFF
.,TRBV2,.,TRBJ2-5,TGTGCCAGTTCCGGGGCCCGTGGGGAGACCCAGTACTTC,CASSGARGETQYF